The clone carrying this T cell receptor (beta chain) was seen a handful of times. The data stem from a study of spatial heterogeneity in lung cancer. Turning to the study itself: The donors comprised some 70 untreated early-stage non-small cell lung cancer patients. An average of more than ten raw reads was observed per unique TCR and UMI combination.

Time point meaning: blood at routine non-recurrence follow-up after resection. Extraction of whole RNA from tumor, nontumor lung or frozen PBMC preceded unsorted sequencing. Germline CDR1 SGHTA, CDR2 FQGNSA. The CDR3 sequence is 12 residues long. V was pared by 3 bases and J by 10 bases, with 10 bases between. TCRdb analysed the 5' RACE reads with MiXCR anew, one entry per CDR3 protein. Among about 100,000 distinct CDR3 sequences listed, 15% to 20% were seen once. The gene calls are TRBV7-2 and TRBJ2-1; the D is unclear. This receptor was identified in a male donor with early-stage non-small cell lung cancer. Sequencing was performed on PBMCs, taken at follow-up. The CDR3 DNA is TGTGCCAGCAGCTTTGGCCGGAGCGAGCAGTTCTTC. Amino acid sequence: CASSFGRSEQFF.